This T cell receptor (beta chain) was recovered during a study of a mutant IDH1 vaccine in newly diagnosed glioma. In the study overall: Radiotherapy alone preceded vaccination by 4-6 weeks; alternatively, vaccination started with temozolomide cycles. Study-wide results and limits: Induction of immune responses by the vaccine occurred in roughly 93% of patients.

The table came from immunoSEQ multiplex PCR; TCRdb's copy has only in-frame clones and leaves some out. Of fewer than 70,000 clones listed, approximately 90% are singletons. Remarks on this clone: Its specificity is unknown.

The time point is: week 5, during vaccination. Doses comprised 300 ug of mutant IDH1 20-mer peptide each, plus topical imiquimod. The CDR3 length is 11 residues. Per the germline V gene, CDR1 is MNHEY and CDR2 is SVGAGI. The ends were cut back, 6 bases at V and 8 bases at J, with 7 bases in the middle. This sequence originates from a woman aged 40 to 50 with glioma. Sequencing used PBMCs, obtained from a glioma patient whose treatment included an IDH1 peptide vaccine. The rearrangement joins TRBV6-5 to TRBJ2-2; D is undetermined. The CDR3 DNA reads as TGTGCCAGCAGGTCCTCTGGGGAGCTGTTTTTT. Translated: CASRSSGELFF.